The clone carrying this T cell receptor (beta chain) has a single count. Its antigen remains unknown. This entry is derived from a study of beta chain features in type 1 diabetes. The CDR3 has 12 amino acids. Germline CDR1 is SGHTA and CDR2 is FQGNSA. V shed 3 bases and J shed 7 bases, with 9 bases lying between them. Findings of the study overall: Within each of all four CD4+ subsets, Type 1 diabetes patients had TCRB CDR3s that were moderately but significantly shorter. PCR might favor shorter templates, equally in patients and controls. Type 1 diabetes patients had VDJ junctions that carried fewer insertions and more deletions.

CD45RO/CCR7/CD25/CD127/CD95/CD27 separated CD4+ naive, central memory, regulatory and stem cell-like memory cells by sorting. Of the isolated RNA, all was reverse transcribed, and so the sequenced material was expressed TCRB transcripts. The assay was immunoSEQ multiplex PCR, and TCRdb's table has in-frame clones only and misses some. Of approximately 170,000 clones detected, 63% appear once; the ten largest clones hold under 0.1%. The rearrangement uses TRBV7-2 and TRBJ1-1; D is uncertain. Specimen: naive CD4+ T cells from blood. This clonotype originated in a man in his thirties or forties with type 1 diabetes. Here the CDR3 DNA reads TGTGCCAGCAGCTTCGTTCCCCTTGAAGCTTTCTTT. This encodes CASSFVPLEAFF.